The TCR beta chain described here comes from a study of cytomegalovirus exposure and HLA in healthy donors. Study-level points and caveats: At a 0.05 false discovery rate, a later analysis found around 15,000 TCR beta sequences to be associated with HLA alleles. Researchers reported in a later analysis that a missense DCLRE1C variant was tied to TCR beta V- and J-gene trimming. As was reported, the classifier diagnosed cytomegalovirus status with high specificity and sensitivity.

Trimming pared 4 bases from V and 3 bases from J, leaving 6 bases between. The CDR3 length is 12 residues. The germline CDR1 and CDR2 sequences are SGHVS and FNYEAQ. The PCR used 60 Vbeta and 13 Jbeta primers. Measured with immunoSEQ multiplex PCR; TCRdb has only the in-frame clones, and not every one. This table has about 160,000 clones, 65% to 80% appearing once. Samples came from healthy bone marrow donors. On this clone: What it binds is not known.

This chain joins TRBV7-6 and TRBJ1-1; the D is unclear. The clonotype originates from a woman younger than 45 in good health and CMV-seronegative. The sequencing input was PBMCs. This chain's CDR3 is CASSSLDTEAFF. DNA of the CDR3: TGTGCCAGCAGCTCACTGGACACTGAAGCTTTCTTT.